A selection of T cell receptor beta chains follows, all from one sample in a study of blood T cell repertoires in COVID-19. Only in-frame clones appear in the TCRdb table, and some are missing; sequencing was by immunoSEQ multiplex PCR. The table includes under 250,000 clones, 82% detected once. The sample was peripheral blood. Receptors were obtained from a woman of 80 years or more with acute or convalescent COVID-19. The CDR3 runs from the conserved cysteine through the conserved F or W. The D gene is left open where the match is weak. Clone size is not always given. Where it is, it says once, few, many or a class for expanded clones.

V,size,D,J,CDR3,DNA
TRBV5-5,-,TRBD1,TRBJ1-2,CASSRPPAGGGYGYTF,TGTGCCAGCAGCCGTCCACCGGCAGGGGGTGGCTATGGCTACACCTTC
TRBV12-3/TRBV12-4,-,-,TRBJ1-2,CASSFGGGYTF,TGTGCCAGCAGCTTCGGGGGGGGCTACACCTTC
TRBV6-1,few,-,TRBJ1-3,CASSEVAARAGNTIYF,TGTGCCAGCAGTGAAGTGGCAGCCCGGGCTGGAAACACCATATATTTT
TRBV5-4,-,TRBD2,TRBJ2-5,CASSRPSGPTQETQYF,TGTGCCAGCAGCCGGCCTAGCGGCCCCACCCAAGAGACCCAGTACTTC
TRBV6-5,-,-,TRBJ1-5,CASMQAISNQPQHF,TGTGCCAGCATGCAGGCAATTAGCAATCAGCCCCAGCATTTT
TRBV12-3/TRBV12-4,-,-,TRBJ2-5,CASSSGETQYF,TGTGCCAGCAGTTCAGGGGAGACCCAGTACTTC
TRBV20-1,few,-,TRBJ1-1,CSASPLRNTEAFF,TGCAGTGCTAGTCCCCTCAGGAACACTGAAGCTTTCTTT
TRBV19,-,-,TRBJ1-3,CASSGSSGNTIYF,TGTGCCAGTAGTGGGAGCTCTGGAAACACCATATATTTT
TRBV14,-,TRBD1,TRBJ1-2,CASSPRGTGGGYTF,TGTGCCAGCAGCCCGCGGGGGACAGGAGGTGGCTACACCTTC
TRBV7-2,few,TRBD1,TRBJ1-2,CASSLALPDRANYGYTF,TGTGCCAGCAGCTTAGCCCTCCCAGACAGGGCTAACTATGGCTACACCTTC
TRBV4-2,-,TRBD1,TRBJ2-7,CASSQEWTGGGLSYEQYF,TGTGCCAGCAGCCAAGAGTGGACAGGGGGAGGCCTCTCCTACGAGCAGTACTTC
TRBV12-3/TRBV12-4,-,-,TRBJ2-5,CASSQLKTQYF,TGTGCCAGCAGTCAGTTGAAAACCCAGTACTTC
TRBV19,-,-,TRBJ2-7,CASWGPGKGEQYF,TGTGCCAGTTGGGGCCCCGGTAAGGGCGAGCAGTACTTC
TRBV19,-,-,TRBJ1-3,CASTSVGGSSGNTIYF,TGTGCCAGTACCTCAGTCGGAGGTTCCTCTGGAAACACCATATATTTT
TRBV30,-,-,TRBJ1-6,CAWTYRQESPLHF,TGTGCCTGGACCTATAGACAAGAGTCACCCCTCCACTTT
TRBV5-1,-,TRBD2,TRBJ2-3,CASSLDGSGSTDTQYF,TGCGCCAGCAGCTTGGATGGTAGCGGGAGCACAGATACGCAGTATTTT
TRBV19,-,-,TRBJ2-4,CASSIAGPKNIQYF,TGTGCCAGTAGTATTGCGGGGCCCAAAAACATTCAGTACTTC
TRBV5-6,-,-,TRBJ1-1,CASSPTRTVGSTEAFF,TGTGCCAGCAGCCCTACAAGGACAGTCGGATCCACTGAAGCTTTCTTT
TRBV6-1,-,-,TRBJ1-1,CASSEGGKDTEAFF,TGTGCCAGCAGTGAAGGCGGCAAGGACACTGAAGCTTTCTTT
TRBV7-2,-,TRBD1,TRBJ2-1,CASSLEGYRGPAFMDEQFF,TGTGCCAGCAGCTTAGAAGGTTACAGGGGGCCGGCATTTATGGATGAGCAGTTCTTC
TRBV5-4,-,-,TRBJ1-6,CASSTQGGGSYNSPLHF,TGTGCCAGCAGCACACAGGGTGGTGGGTCCTATAATTCACCCCTCCACTTT
TRBV19,once,TRBD1,TRBJ2-2,CASSRNGATGGLAGELFF,TGTGCCAGTAGTAGGAATGGGGCGACAGGGGGCCTGGCCGGGGAGCTGTTTTTT
TRBV12-3/TRBV12-4,-,-,TRBJ1-2,CASSLRLRHGYTF,TGTGCCAGCAGTTTGAGACTGAGGCATGGCTACACCTTC
TRBV9,once,-,TRBJ2-2,CASSVPRTGELFF,TGTGCCAGCAGCGTACCGAGGACCGGGGAGCTGTTTTTT
TRBV30,-,TRBD2,TRBJ2-5,CAWSVAGGQTQYF,TGTGCCTGGAGTGTAGCGGGGGGACAGACCCAGTACTTC
TRBV6-5,-,-,TRBJ1-1,CASRQGLNTEAFF,TGTGCCAGCAGGCAGGGTTTGAACACTGAAGCTTTCTTT
TRBV12-5,-,-,TRBJ2-2,CASGLTVAGELFF,TGTGCTAGTGGTTTAACGGTAGCCGGGGAGCTGTTTTTT
TRBV2,-,-,TRBJ2-7,CASSATSYEQYF,TGTGCCAGCAGTGCCACTAGCTACGAGCAGTACTTC